Listed below are T cell receptor beta chains from one sample, sequenced in a study of cytomegalovirus exposure and HLA in healthy donors. Assay: immunoSEQ multiplex PCR; the TCRdb copy retains only in-frame clones and omits some. This table holds some 160,000 clones, around a tenth found once. Sequencing was performed on PBMCs. These receptor sequences come from a male donor in good health and CMV-seronegative. Each CDR3 is given with its conserved first and last residue. Each record gives: J gene, clone size, D gene, V gene, CDR3 DNA, CDR3 protein. D genes are given only for firm matches. Rows give clone size only sometimes, using once, few, many, or a class for an expanded clone.

TRBJ1-5,few,.,TRBV28,TGTGCCAGCAGTTTAGGAGAATATGGCAATCAGCCCCAGCATTTT,CASSLGEYGNQPQHF
TRBJ2-2,.,.,TRBV5-1,TGCGCCAGCAGCTTGCTCGGGGAGCTGTTTTTT,CASSLLGELFF
TRBJ1-4,.,.,TRBV29-1,TGCAGCGTTGTTAGGGGTAATGAAAAACTGTTTTTT,CSVVRGNEKLFF
TRBJ1-6,.,.,TRBV30,TGTGCCTGGAGTCTCATCTCGACTCGGGGGCCCCTCCACTTT,CAWSLISTRGPLHF
TRBJ2-2,few,.,TRBV5-1,TGCGCCAGCAGCTTGGGGGGAGTGAACACCGGGGAGCTGTTTTTT,CASSLGGVNTGELFF
TRBJ2-1,few,TRBD2,TRBV25-1,TGTGCCAGCAGTGACCTAGCGGGAGGTCCTCGGGATGAGCAGTTCTTC,CASSDLAGGPRDEQFF
TRBJ1-3,.,TRBD1,TRBV29-1,TGCAGCGTCTGGACAGGGGAAGTAAACACCATATATTTT,CSVWTGEVNTIYF
TRBJ2-3,.,TRBD2,TRBV7-9,TGTGCCAGCAGCTCCCTCGGAAGCGGGGGGCCAGGAGGAGATACGCAGTATTTT,CASSSLGSGGPGGDTQYF
TRBJ1-2,few,TRBD1,TRBV6-6,TGTGCCAGCAGTTTGACGGCGGACAGGGGCTATGGCTACACCTTC,CASSLTADRGYGYTF
TRBJ2-4,.,TRBD1,TRBV19,TGTGCCAGTAGAGACAGGGGGATGGGGAACATTCAGTACTTC,CASRDRGMGNIQYF
TRBJ1-1,.,TRBD1,TRBV9,TGTGCCAGCGGGACAGGGAGCACTGAAGCTTTCTTT,CASGTGSTEAFF
TRBJ2-5,few,.,TRBV4-1,TGCGCCAGCAGCCAAGATCCCGTCCAAGAGACCCAGTACTTC,CASSQDPVQETQYF
TRBJ2-3,.,.,TRBV19,TGTGCCAGTAGCCGACAGGACACAGATACGCAGTATTTT,CASSRQDTDTQYF
TRBJ1-1,few,.,TRBV27,TGTGCCAGCACCACGACAGGCGGGAACACTGAAGCTTTCTTT,CASTTTGGNTEAFF